This T cell receptor (beta chain) was captured in a study of T cell responses to AZD1222 COVID-19 vaccine. Looking at the study overall: The study pooled second doses at about 4 or about 12 weeks. Study-level results: Unmutated variant regions reportedly attract nearly half of all spike-specific TCRs. Only 5 or 6 AZD1222 recipients were seropositive at baseline. Among the donors, most were white British and more were female, and clonal diversity was possibly underestimated.

TCRdb's table, derived via immunoSEQ multiplex PCR, lists solely in-frame clones and lacks some. Among about 160,000 clones, more than 70% were seen once, and the ten largest hold more than 5%. CDR1 SEHNR and CDR2 FQNEAQ come from the germline V gene (reference sequence). CDR3 length equals 13 residues. The V end was cut by 1 base, the J end by 5 bases, with 7 bases between. About this clone: Its specificity is not known.

Sequenced here: peripheral blood, sampled on day 0 of AZD1222 vaccination. The TCR sequence derives from an adult in good health. The chain links TRBV7-9 to TRBJ2-3, with unresolved D. The CDR3 DNA follows: TGTGCCAGCAGCTTAGAGGCGAGAGATACGCAGTATTTT. Translating gives CASSLEARDTQYF.